The entry below describes one TCR beta chain. Its antigen remains unknown. Amplification used 60 Vbeta primers and 13 Jbeta primers. Sequencing was performed with immunoSEQ multiplex PCR; in TCRdb, only in-frame clones are kept and a portion is missing. This sample contains about 78,000 clones. The entry originates in a study of cytomegalovirus exposure and HLA in healthy donors. Study conclusions and caveats: Clonal expansion, a later analysis showed, was greater in HLA-associated TCR beta chains than in equally common others. Most TCR sequences were uncommon, yet certain public TCRs appeared in many donors. The listing of fewer than 200 TCR beta chains classed them as cytomegalovirus-associated. In most subjects, TCR beta sequences reportedly gave accurate predictions of HLA-A and HLA-B alleles.

Sequencing used PBMCs. This receptor was identified in a female donor in good health and CMV-seropositive.

The CDR3 nucleotides read TGTGCCAGCAGTCTACGGGGGGCCGGAGATACGCAGTATTTT. It is translated as CASSLRGAGDTQYF. The chain combines TRBV28 with TRBJ2-3; tentatively, D is TRBD2 (7 bases). The germline V gene has CDR1 MDHEN and CDR2 SYDVKM. V was pared by 5 bases and J by 5 bases, with 14 bases between. The CDR3 is 14 residues long.